Given below is one T cell receptor beta chain in context. Its antigen is as yet unknown. This entry is derived from a study of OX40 agonist ivuxolimab in advanced cancers. Study results and caveats: Clonal expansion by week 6 occurred in CD4+ and CD8+ blood T cells (at 0.1 to 3.0 mg/kg). Expanded clones were, on average, more numerous in CD8+ T cells than in CD4+.

The CDR3 consists of 13 residues. Trimming shortened V by 4 bases and J by 5 bases, and 11 bases separated the two germline ends. In germline, CDR1 is MNHNS, CDR2 SASEGT. TCRdb's table, derived via immunoSEQ multiplex PCR, lists solely in-frame clones and lacks some. Of tens of thousands of clones in the sample, about 91% were seen once. The specimen was CD4+ or CD8+ T cells sorted from blood, collected in a trial of the OX40 agonist ivuxolimab. The J gene is TRBJ1-1, the V gene TRBV6-1, with D perhaps matching TRBD1 (6 bases). This clonotype was obtained from an adult with an advanced solid tumor such as melanoma, head and neck, liver or kidney cancer. The CDR3 loop is CASSGIQGTEAFF. CDR3 DNA: TGTGCCAGCAGTGGGATACAGGGTACTGAAGCTTTCTTT.